The sequence of this T cell receptor beta chain was determined in a study of cytomegalovirus exposure and HLA in healthy donors. Study-wide findings and caveats: Evidence from a later analysis indicated that most CMV-associated TCR beta chains looked HLA-restricted. It was reported in a later analysis that an Asian-associated ancestry cluster showed fewer N-insertions than the roughly 670-donor mean.

The CDR3 length is 14 residues. In germline, CDR1 is SNHLY, CDR2 FYNNEI. V was shortened by 7 bases and J by 0 bases, with 10 bases between the two germline ends. In the PCR, 60 Vbeta and 13 Jbeta primers were used. Method: immunoSEQ multiplex PCR; TCRdb's copy keeps in-frame clones and lacks some. The sample lists roughly 180,000 clones, about 80% occurring once. This clone was seen a few times. Its antigen is not known. Sequenced input: PBMCs. The source is a woman aged 25 to 39 in good health and CMV-seropositive. V and J are TRBV2 and TRBJ2-1; D is uncertain. The CDR3 spells CASTAEFSYNEQFF. The CDR3 bases are TGTGCCAGCACCGCGGAGTTCTCCTACAATGAGCAGTTCTTC.